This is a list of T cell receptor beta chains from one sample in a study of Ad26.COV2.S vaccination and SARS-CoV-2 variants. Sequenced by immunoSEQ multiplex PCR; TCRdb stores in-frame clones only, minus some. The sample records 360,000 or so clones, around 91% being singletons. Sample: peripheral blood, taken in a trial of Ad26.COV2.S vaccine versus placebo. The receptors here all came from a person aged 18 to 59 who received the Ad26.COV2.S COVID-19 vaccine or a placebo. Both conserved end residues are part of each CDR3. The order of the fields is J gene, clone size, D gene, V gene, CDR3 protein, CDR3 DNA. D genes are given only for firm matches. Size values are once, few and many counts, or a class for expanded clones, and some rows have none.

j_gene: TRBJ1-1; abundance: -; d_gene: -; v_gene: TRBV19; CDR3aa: CASKRGANTEAFF; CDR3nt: TGTGCCAGTAAGAGAGGGGCGAACACTGAAGCTTTCTTT
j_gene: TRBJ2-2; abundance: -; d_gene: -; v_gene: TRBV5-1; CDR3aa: CASSSNRVNTGELFF; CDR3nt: TGCGCCAGCAGCTCGAACAGGGTGAACACCGGGGAGCTGTTTTTT
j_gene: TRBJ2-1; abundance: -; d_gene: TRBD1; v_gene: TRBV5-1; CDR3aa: CASSLGQVYNEQFF; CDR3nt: TGCGCCAGCAGCTTAGGACAGGTTTACAATGAGCAGTTCTTC
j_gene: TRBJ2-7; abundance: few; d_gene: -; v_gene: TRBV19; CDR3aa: CASRTTESSYEQYF; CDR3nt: TGTGCCAGTCGAACCACAGAGAGCTCCTACGAGCAGTACTTC
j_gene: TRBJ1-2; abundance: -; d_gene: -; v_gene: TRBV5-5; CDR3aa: CASSLHQWGAYGYTF; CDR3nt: TGTGCCAGCAGCTTGCATCAGTGGGGGGCCTATGGCTACACCTTC
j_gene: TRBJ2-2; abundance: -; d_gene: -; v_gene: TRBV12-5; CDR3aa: CASRLGTLRGTGELFF; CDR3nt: TGTGCTAGCCGACTTGGGACCCTAAGAGGCACCGGGGAGCTGTTTTTT
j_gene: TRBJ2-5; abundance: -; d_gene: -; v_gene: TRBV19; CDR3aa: CASSIEGRETQYF; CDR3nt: TGTGCCAGTAGTATCGAAGGGCGGGAGACCCAGTACTTC
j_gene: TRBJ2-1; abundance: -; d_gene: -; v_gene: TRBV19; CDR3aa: CASSKPGANEQFF; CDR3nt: TGTGCCAGTAGTAAACCGGGAGCGAATGAGCAGTTCTTC
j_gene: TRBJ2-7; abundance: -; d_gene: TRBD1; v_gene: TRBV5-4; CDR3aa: CASSLVTGAYEQYF; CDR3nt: TGTGCCAGCAGCTTGGTGACAGGGGCTTACGAGCAGTACTTC
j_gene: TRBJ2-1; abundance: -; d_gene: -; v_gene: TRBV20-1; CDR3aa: CSARDKPEQFF; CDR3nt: TGCAGTGCTAGAGATAAGCCTGAGCAGTTCTTC
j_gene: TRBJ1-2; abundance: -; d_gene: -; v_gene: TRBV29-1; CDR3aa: CSVAGTVYGYTF; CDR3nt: TGCAGCGTTGCCGGGACGGTCTATGGCTACACCTTC
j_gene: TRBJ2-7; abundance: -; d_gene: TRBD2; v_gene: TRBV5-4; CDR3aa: CASSPGASGRAGSHEQYF; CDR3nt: TGTGCCAGCAGCCCTGGGGCTAGCGGGAGGGCCGGGTCCCACGAGCAGTACTTC
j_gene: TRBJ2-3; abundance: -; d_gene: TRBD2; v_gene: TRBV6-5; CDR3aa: CASSYAPGGRDTQYF; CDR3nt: TGTGCCAGCAGTTACGCCCCGGGGGGTAGGGATACGCAGTATTTT
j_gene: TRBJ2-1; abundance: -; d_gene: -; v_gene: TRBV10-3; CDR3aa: CAISESGLHNEQFF; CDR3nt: TGTGCCATCAGTGAGTCGGGACTCCACAATGAGCAGTTCTTC
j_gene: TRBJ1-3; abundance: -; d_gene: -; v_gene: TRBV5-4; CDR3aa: CASSSPGNTIYF; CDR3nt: TGTGCCAGCAGCTCGCCTGGAAACACCATATATTTT
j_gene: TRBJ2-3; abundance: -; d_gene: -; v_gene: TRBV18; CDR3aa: CASSPAGRTTDTQYF; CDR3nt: TGTGCCAGCTCACCAGCGGGCAGGACCACAGATACGCAGTATTTT
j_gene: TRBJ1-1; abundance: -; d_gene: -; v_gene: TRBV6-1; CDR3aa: CASSEVLGTEAFF; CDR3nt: TGTGCCAGCAGTGAAGTCCTGGGTACTGAAGCTTTCTTT
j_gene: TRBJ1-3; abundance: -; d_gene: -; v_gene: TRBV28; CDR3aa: CASSLWTAKGNTIYF; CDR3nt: TGTGCCAGCAGTTTATGGACAGCGAAGGGAAACACCATATATTTT
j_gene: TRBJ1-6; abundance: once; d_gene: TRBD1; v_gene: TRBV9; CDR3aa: CASSARQGAESPLHF; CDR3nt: TGTGCCAGCAGCGCGAGACAGGGGGCCGAATCACCCCTCCACTTT
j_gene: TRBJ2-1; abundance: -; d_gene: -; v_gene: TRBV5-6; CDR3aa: CASSLAFTMGQFF; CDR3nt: TGTGCCAGCAGCTTGGCTTTCACCATGGGGCAGTTCTTC
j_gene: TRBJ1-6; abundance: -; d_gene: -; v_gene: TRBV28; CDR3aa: CVVGETAHSPLHF; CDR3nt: TGTGTAGTAGGTGAAACAGCCCATTCACCCCTCCACTTT
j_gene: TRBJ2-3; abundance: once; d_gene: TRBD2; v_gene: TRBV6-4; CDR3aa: CASSDGLAGDLNTQYF; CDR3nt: TGTGCCAGCAGTGATGGACTAGCGGGAGACCTCAATACGCAGTATTTT
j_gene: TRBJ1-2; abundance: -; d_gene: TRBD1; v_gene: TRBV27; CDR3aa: CASSPGTGGSLGGYTF; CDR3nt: TGTGCCAGCAGTCCCGGGACAGGGGGCTCCCTAGGGGGCTACACCTTC
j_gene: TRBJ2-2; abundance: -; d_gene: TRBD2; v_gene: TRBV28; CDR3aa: CASSLNGRAVGELFF; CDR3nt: TGTGCCAGCAGTTTGAACGGGAGGGCGGTCGGGGAGCTGTTTTTT
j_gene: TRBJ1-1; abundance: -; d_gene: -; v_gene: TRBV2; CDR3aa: CASSERVFAGTEAFF; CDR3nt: TGTGCCAGCAGTGAAAGGGTATTCGCCGGCACTGAAGCTTTCTTT
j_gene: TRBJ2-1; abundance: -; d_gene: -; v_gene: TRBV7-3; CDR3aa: CARFSDGCYNEQFF; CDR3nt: TGTGCCAGATTCTCAGACGGTTGCTACAATGAGCAGTTCTTC
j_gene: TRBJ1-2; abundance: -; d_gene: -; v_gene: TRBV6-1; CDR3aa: CASSERAALSIGYTF; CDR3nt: TGTGCCAGCAGTGAAAGGGCAGCACTTTCTATCGGCTACACCTTC
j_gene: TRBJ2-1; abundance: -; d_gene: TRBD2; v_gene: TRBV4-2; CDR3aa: CASSQAGTSDYNEQFF; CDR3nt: TGTGCCAGCAGCCAAGCCGGGACTAGCGATTACAATGAGCAGTTCTTC
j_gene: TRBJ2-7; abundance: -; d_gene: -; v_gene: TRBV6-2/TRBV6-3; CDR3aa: CASSYGRQVNYEQYF; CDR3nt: TGTGCCAGCAGTTACGGGAGACAGGTTAACTACGAGCAGTACTTC
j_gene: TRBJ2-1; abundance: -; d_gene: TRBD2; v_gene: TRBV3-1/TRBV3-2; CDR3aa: CASSLGSGGYNEQFF; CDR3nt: TGTGCCAGCAGCCTCGGCAGCGGGGGGTACAATGAGCAGTTCTTC
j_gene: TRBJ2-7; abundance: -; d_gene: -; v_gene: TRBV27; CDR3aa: CASSFLPGSYEQYF; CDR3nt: TGTGCCAGCAGTTTTCTTCCTGGCTCCTACGAGCAGTACTTC
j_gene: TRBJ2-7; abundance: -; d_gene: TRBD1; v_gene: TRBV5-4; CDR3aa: CASSSADRGSLGEQYF; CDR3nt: TGTGCCAGCAGCTCCGCGGACAGGGGAAGCTTGGGCGAGCAGTACTTC
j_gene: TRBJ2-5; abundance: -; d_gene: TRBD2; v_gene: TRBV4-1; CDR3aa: CASSQSRGGLQETQYF; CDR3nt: TGCGCCAGCAGCCAATCCCGGGGGGGGCTCCAAGAGACCCAGTACTTC
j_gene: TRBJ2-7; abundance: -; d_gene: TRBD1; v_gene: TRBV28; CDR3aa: CATTGTAREQYF; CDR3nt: TGTGCCACCACAGGGACAGCCCGCGAGCAGTACTTC
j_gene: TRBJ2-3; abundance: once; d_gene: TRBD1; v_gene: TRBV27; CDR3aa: CASSFYGTGYSDTQYF; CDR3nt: TGTGCCAGCAGTTTTTACGGGACAGGATATTCAGATACGCAGTATTTT
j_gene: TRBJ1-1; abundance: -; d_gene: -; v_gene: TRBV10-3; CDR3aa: CAISEILRGSDRPFF; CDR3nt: TGTGCCATCAGTGAGATCCTGCGGGGCTCAGATAGACCTTTCTTT
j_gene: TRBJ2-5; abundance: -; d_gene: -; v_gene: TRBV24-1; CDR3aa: CATSESGPQETQYF; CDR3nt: TGTGCCACCAGTGAGTCGGGACCGCAAGAGACCCAGTACTTC
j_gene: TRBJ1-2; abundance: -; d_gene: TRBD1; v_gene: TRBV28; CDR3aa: CASSLWVLGQGAYGYTF; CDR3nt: TGTGCCAGCAGTTTATGGGTTCTCGGACAGGGGGCCTATGGCTACACCTTC
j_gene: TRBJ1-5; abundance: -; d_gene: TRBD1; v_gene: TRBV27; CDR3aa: CASSRTGGSNQPQHF; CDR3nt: TGTGCCAGCAGTCGTACAGGGGGGAGCAATCAGCCCCAGCATTTT
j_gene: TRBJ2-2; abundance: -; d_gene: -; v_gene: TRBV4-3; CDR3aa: CASSQTHKNTGELFF; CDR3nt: TGCGCCAGCAGCCAAACCCACAAGAACACCGGGGAGCTGTTTTTT
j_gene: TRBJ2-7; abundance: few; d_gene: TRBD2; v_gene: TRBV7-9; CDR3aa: CASSLAGAYEQYF; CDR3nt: TGTGCCAGCAGTTTAGCGGGAGCCTACGAGCAGTACTTC
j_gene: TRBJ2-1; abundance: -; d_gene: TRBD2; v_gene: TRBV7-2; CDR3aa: CASSPAPGLADYNEQFF; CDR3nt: TGTGCCAGCAGCCCAGCACCGGGACTAGCGGACTACAATGAGCAGTTCTTC
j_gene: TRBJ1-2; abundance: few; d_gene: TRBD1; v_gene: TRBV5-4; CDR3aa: CASSLQGAWGYTF; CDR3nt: TGTGCCAGCAGCCTGCAGGGGGCGTGGGGCTACACCTTC
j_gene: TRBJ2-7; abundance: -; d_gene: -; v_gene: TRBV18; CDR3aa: CASSLFTSYEQYF; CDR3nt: TGTGCCAGCTCTTTGTTCACCTCCTACGAGCAGTACTTC
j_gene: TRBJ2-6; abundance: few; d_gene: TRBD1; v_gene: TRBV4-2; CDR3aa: CASSQAGGTGANVLTF; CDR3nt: TGTGCCAGCAGCCAGGCAGGGGGCACCGGGGCCAACGTCCTGACTTTC
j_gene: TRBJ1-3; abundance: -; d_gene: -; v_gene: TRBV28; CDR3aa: CASSFRGGTGTIYF; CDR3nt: TGTGCCAGCAGTTTTCGGGGTGGAACGGGCACCATATATTTT
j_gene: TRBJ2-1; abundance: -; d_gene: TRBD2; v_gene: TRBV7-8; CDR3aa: CASSLDTLAGTEQFF; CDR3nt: TGTGCCAGCAGCTTAGATACGTTAGCGGGAACAGAGCAGTTCTTC
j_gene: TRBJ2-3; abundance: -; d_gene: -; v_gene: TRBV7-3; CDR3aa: CASSSAPGNIWYF; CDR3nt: TGTGCCAGCAGCTCCGCTCCAGGGAATATTTGGTATTTT
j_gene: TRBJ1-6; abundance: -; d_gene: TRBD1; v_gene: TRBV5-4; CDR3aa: CASSLAGQGASPLHF; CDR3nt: TGTGCCAGCAGCTTGGCTGGACAGGGGGCCTCACCCCTCCACTTT
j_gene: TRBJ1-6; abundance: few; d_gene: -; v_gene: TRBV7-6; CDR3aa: CASSGGGAWMNSPLHF; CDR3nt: TGTGCCAGCAGCGGTGGGGGAGCTTGGATGAATTCACCCCTCCACTTT
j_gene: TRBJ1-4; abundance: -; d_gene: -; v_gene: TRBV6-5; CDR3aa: CASKQANEKLFF; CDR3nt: TGTGCCAGCAAGCAGGCGAATGAAAAACTGTTTTTT
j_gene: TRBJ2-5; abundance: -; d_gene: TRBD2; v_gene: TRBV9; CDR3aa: CASSVGGLAPQETQYF; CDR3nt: TGTGCCAGCAGCGTAGGAGGACTAGCGCCCCAAGAGACCCAGTACTTC
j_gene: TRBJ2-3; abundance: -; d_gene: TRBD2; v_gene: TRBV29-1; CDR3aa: CSVAEVAGGPTDTQYF; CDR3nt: TGCAGCGTTGCAGAGGTAGCGGGAGGGCCGACAGATACGCAGTATTTT
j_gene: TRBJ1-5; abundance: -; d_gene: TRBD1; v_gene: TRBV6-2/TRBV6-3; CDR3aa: CASSYLRTGQNQPQHF; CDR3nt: TGTGCCAGCAGTTACTTGAGGACAGGCCAAAATCAGCCCCAGCATTTT
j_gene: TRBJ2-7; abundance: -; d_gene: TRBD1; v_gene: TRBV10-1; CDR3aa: CASSVTGGIYEQYF; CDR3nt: TGCGCCAGCAGTGTGACAGGGGGCATCTACGAGCAGTACTTC
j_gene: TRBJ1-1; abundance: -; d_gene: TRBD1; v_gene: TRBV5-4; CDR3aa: CASSLGGQGGANTEAFF; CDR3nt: TGTGCCAGCAGCTTGGGGGGACAGGGGGGCGCAAACACTGAAGCTTTCTTT
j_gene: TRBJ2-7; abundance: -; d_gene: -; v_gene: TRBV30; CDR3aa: CAWTTDSYEQYF; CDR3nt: TGTGCCTGGACGACAGACTCCTACGAGCAGTACTTC
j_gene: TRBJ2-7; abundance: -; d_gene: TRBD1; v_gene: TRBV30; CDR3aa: CAWSATGQGGYEQYF; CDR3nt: TGTGCCTGGAGTGCGACAGGGCAAGGAGGCTACGAGCAGTACTTC
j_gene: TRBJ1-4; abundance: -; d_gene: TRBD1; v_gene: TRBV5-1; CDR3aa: CASRTQGAGEKLFF; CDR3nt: TGCGCCAGCAGAACACAGGGGGCAGGTGAAAAACTGTTTTTT